The 27 T cell receptor beta chains below all came from one sample that was sequenced in a study of T-cell reconstitution after alpha-beta-depleted transplantation in children. Preparation of the TCRbeta library was carried out with unique molecular identifiers. In TCRdb, the PCR reads were re-called with MiXCR into one record per CDR3 protein. The repertoire holds approximately 190,000 distinct CDR3 sequences, around 8.4% seen once, with approximately 40% in the top ten. This specimen consisted of PBMCs, mostly from graft donor cells, obtained 360 days after TCRalphabeta/CD19-depleted stem cell transplant. The source of these receptors is a male patient under 10 years old who had a stem cell transplant for acute myeloid leukemia, so the T cells may come from the graft donor.

The chain couples TRBV10-3 to TRBJ2-5; tentatively, D is TRBD2 (5 bases). CDR1 and CDR2 (germline): ENHRY, SYGVKD. CDR3 length: 15 amino acids. Trimming took off 2 bases at V and 5 bases at J, with 15 bases between the two ends. For the CDR3, the DNA is TGTGCCATCAGTGAGGGTGGGAGACTCGGGGAGACCCAGTACTTC. Translating gives CAISEGGRLGETQYF.

This clonotype was counted ten times or more. The chain has TRBV20-1 and TRBJ2-3; D remains unclear. The CDR3 consists of 14 residues. Looked up from germline, CDR1 is DFQATT and CDR2 is SNEGSKA (reference sequence). Trimming left V 7 bases short and J 0 bases short, with 14 bases between. The CDR3 protein is CSVLTAPSTDTQYF. The CDR3 DNA follows: TGCAGTGTTTTGACGGCACCAAGCACAGATACGCAGTATTTT.

This clonotype was counted ten times or more. The chain couples TRBV20-1 to TRBJ2-5; D might be TRBD2 (5 bases). The CDR3 has 15 amino acids. The V and J ends lost 4 bases and 5 bases respectively, with 20 bases between them. CDR1 is DFQATT, CDR2 SNEGSKA, per germline (reference sequence). The CDR3 sequence: CSATASPSNSETQYF. The CDR3 DNA follows: TGCAGTGCTACAGCTAGCCCCTCAAACTCGGAGACCCAGTACTTC.

This clonotype came up many times. This chain links TRBV20-1 with TRBJ2-1; no definite D call. CDR1 and CDR2 from the germline V gene are DFQATT and SNEGSKA (reference sequence). This CDR3 spans 10 amino acids. V was clipped by 4 bases and J by 6 bases, with 4 bases between them. The DNA of the CDR3 is TGCAGTGCTACCCGCAATGAGCAGTTCTTC. Protein product: CSATRNEQFF.

This clonotype was recorded many times. The chain is built from TRBV20-1 and TRBJ2-3, with 8 bases lining up with TRBD2. Germline V gene sequence: CDR1 DFQATT, CDR2 SNEGSKA (reference sequence). The CDR3 runs to 14 residues. The CDR3 spells CKTTSAKLTDTQYF. The CDR3 DNA reads TGCAAAACGACTAGCGCGAAACTTACAGATACGCAGTATTTT.

This clonotype came up many times. The chain's CDR3 is CASSTSGVNYGYTF. In DNA, the CDR3 is TGTGCCAGCAGCACTTCGGGGGTAAACTATGGCTACACCTTC. V gene TRBV21-1 combines with J gene TRBJ1-2; the DNA was not compared with TRBD1, the D call given in the table. TRBV21-1 is a pseudogene locus. CDR3 length: 14 residues.

The chain couples TRBV5-1 to TRBJ2-1; 12 nucleotides line up with TRBD1. J gave up 10 bases and V 6 bases, and 8 bases lay outside the gene matches. This CDR3 contains 14 residues. CDR1 and CDR2 (germline): SGHRS, YFSETQ. This chain's CDR3 is CASTPGQGAREQFF. The CDR3 nucleotides read TGCGCCAGCACCCCGGGACAGGGGGCTCGAGAGCAGTTCTTC.

The V gene is TRBV19, the J gene TRBJ2-2; a possible D gene is TRBD1 (6 bases). CDR1 is LNHDA and CDR2 is SQIVND in the germline V gene (reference sequence). The V end was cut by 5 bases, the J end by 5 bases, with 18 bases between. CDR3 length: 16 residues. The CDR3, as DNA: TGTGCCAGTAGTCTCTCACAGGGATTTTGGACCGGGGAGCTGTTTTTT. It codes for CASSLSQGFWTGELFF.

Note on this clonotype: This may stem from a read error, because a much larger clone lies one nucleotide away. The conserved closing phenylalanine or tryptophan is absent in this CDR3, likely reflecting a read error. The chain links TRBV12-3 or TRBV12-4 to TRBJ2-5; D is unresolved. Deletions cut 3 bases from V and 3 bases from J, with 5 bases between. CDR3 size: 12 residues. CDR3 sequence reads: CASSFYEETQYC. The CDR3 coding sequence is TGTGCCAGCAGTTTCTATGAAGAGACCCAGTACTGC.

J is TRBJ2-3 and V is TRBV30; D assignment may be TRBD1 or TRBD2 (6 bases each). V was cut by 1 base and J by 2 bases, with 10 bases left in between. This CDR3 is built from 14 residues. Germline-derived CDR1 and CDR2 are GTSNPN and SVGIG (reference sequence). CDR3 protein: CAWSETGATDTQYF. The CDR3 nucleotides are TGTGCCTGGAGTGAGACGGGGGCCACAGATACGCAGTATTTT.

This clonotype occurred many times. The chain employs TRBV20-1 and TRBJ2-3; 7 bases fit TRBD2. CDR1 and CDR2 from the germline V gene are DFQATT and SNEGSKA (reference sequence). The V gene end was trimmed by 0 bases and the J gene end by 4 bases; junction bases not matched to a gene: 7. The CDR3 is made up of 15 amino acids. DNA of the CDR3: TGCAGTGCTAGAGATGGCGGGAGAGTGGCAGATACGCAGTATTTT. Translation: CSARDGGRVADTQYF.

This clonotype was seen at least ten times. The rearrangement links TRBV29-1 to TRBJ2-1; D possibly matches TRBD1 or TRBD2 (6 bases each). V shed 8 bases and J shed 6 bases, with 20 bases lying between them. The CDR3 is made up of 14 amino acids. Germline CDR1 and CDR2: SQVTM and ANQGSEA. This CDR3 reads CSHRGGWWRNEQFF. In nucleotides, the CDR3 is TGCAGCCACCGAGGGGGGTGGTGGCGCAATGAGCAGTTCTTC.

This clonotype was counted many times. V and J are TRBV12-3 or TRBV12-4 and TRBJ2-3, with TRBD2 matching 9 bases. With 6 bases clipped from V and 7 bases from J, the junction kept 11 bases outside the gene matches. The CDR3 spans 15 residues. CDR3 sequence reads: CASRISGSLVNTQYF. The CDR3 nucleotides read TGTGCCAGCAGGATTAGCGGGAGTTTGGTAAATACGCAGTATTTT.

This clonotype was observed at least ten times. This sequence joins TRBV5-1 and TRBJ2-7; 9 nucleotides line up with TRBD1. Germline V CDR1 and CDR2: SGHRS, YFSETQ. Trimming removed 4 bases from V and 3 bases from J; junction bases left unmatched: 5. The CDR3 covers 14 residues. Here the CDR3 reads CASSQSGQGYEQYF. The DNA for the CDR3 is TGCGCCAGCAGCCAATCGGGACAGGGCTACGAGCAGTACTTC.

The chain has TRBV5-1 and TRBJ2-5, with 7 bases aligning to TRBD1. V trimming: 5 bases; J trimming: 5 bases; junction bases outside the gene matches: 9. Germline-derived CDR1 and CDR2 are SGHRS and YFSETQ. The CDR3 length is 14 residues. CDR3 amino acids: CASRGRGQRETQYF. The CDR3 nucleotides read TGCGCCAGCAGAGGACGGGGACAGCGGGAGACCCAGTACTTC.

The chain joins TRBV7-2 to TRBJ2-3; D not certain. CDR1 and CDR2 from the germline V gene are SGHTA and FQGNSA. V was clipped by 0 bases and J by 6 bases, with 19 bases between them. The CDR3 contains 17 residues. CDR3 residues: CASSLAGRARIWDTQYF. CDR3 nucleotides: TGTGCCAGCAGCTTAGCCGGCCGGGCCCGGATATGGGATACGCAGTATTTT.

The chain couples TRBV3-1 to TRBJ2-7; 10 nucleotides line up with TRBD1. This CDR3 is built from 16 residues. With V trimmed by 4 bases and J by 6 bases, 12 bases remained unmatched. The germline CDR1 and CDR2 sequences are LGHDT and YNNKEL (reference sequence). The CDR3 sequence is CASSPGFSTGGSEQYF. Written as DNA, the CDR3 is TGTGCCAGCAGCCCTGGATTCTCGACAGGGGGCAGCGAGCAGTACTTC.

The chain combines TRBV29-1 with TRBJ2-3, with no clear D. CDR3 size: 12 residues. CDR1 and CDR2 (germline): SQVTM, ANQGSEA. The V and J ends lost 3 bases and 5 bases respectively, with 9 bases between them. The CDR3 DNA sequence: TGCAGCGTTGAGTTAAGAGGAGATACGCAGTATTTT. This encodes CSVELRGDTQYF.

This clonotype was observed at least ten times. This sequence joins TRBV29-1 and TRBJ2-3; D is unresolved. From germline, CDR1 is SQVTM and CDR2 ANQGSEA. The V and J ends lost 4 bases and 4 bases respectively, with 9 bases between them. This CDR3 spans 12 amino acids. The CDR3: CSVGPMADTQYF. DNA for the CDR3: TGCAGCGTTGGACCGATGGCAGATACGCAGTATTTT.

The gene calls are TRBV5-1 and TRBJ2-7, with 9 bases that match TRBD2. Looked up from germline, CDR1 is SGHRS and CDR2 is YFSETQ. CDR3 length equals 19 residues. The V segment lost 4 bases and the J segment 5 bases; nucleotides outside the gene matches: 22. The CDR3, as DNA: TGCGCCAGCAGCCCGTTTTTGGGGCAAAGGGGCGGGAGGGGGCACGAGCAGTACTTC. Amino acids: CASSPFLGQRGGRGHEQYF.

Many counts were recorded for this clonotype. The chain carries TRBV9 and TRBJ2-1; TRBD2 matches at 10 bases. The CDR3 has 17 residues. J was trimmed by 1 base and V by 6 bases; bases with no gene match: 10. The germline gives CDR1 SGDLS, CDR2 YYNGEE. CDR3 DNA: TGTGCCAGCACCCGGAAGGGACTAGCGCTTTCCTACAATGAGCAGTTCTTC. Its translation is CASTRKGLALSYNEQFF. Variable domain in full (rest from reference TRBV9 and TRBJ2-1): DSGVTQTPKHLITATGQRVTLRCSPRSGDLSVYWYQQSLDQGLQFLIQYYNGEERAKGNILERFSAQQFPDLHSELNLSSLELGDSALYFCASTRKGLALSYNEQFFGPGTRLTVL.

This clonotype was seen more than once but under ten times. The chain recombines TRBV6-1 with TRBJ2-2, with D possibly TRBD1 on 6 matching bases. This CDR3 has 14 residues. Trimming pared 6 bases from V and 0 bases from J, leaving 8 bases between. Per the germline V gene, CDR1 is MNHNS and CDR2 is SASEGT. CDR3 DNA: TGTGCCAGCAGCCGGGACACGAACACCGGGGAGCTGTTTTTT. It translates to CASSRDTNTGELFF.

The chain carries TRBV14 and TRBJ2-7; D remains unclear. The CDR3 extends over 13 amino acids. Between the trimmed V and J ends, which lost 1 base and 5 bases, there was a span of 9 bases. Germline assignment: CDR1 SGHDN and CDR2 FVKESK. The CDR3 nucleotides read TGTGCCAGCAGCCAAGCGTCGGCCCACGAGCAGTACGTC. It specifies CASSQASAHEQYV.

The rearrangement uses TRBV7-8 and TRBJ2-1; D perhaps matches TRBD1 (6 bases). CDR3 length: 17 residues. The germline V gene encodes CDR1 SGHVS and CDR2 FQNEAQ. Trimming took off 0 bases at V and 0 bases at J, with 12 bases between the two ends. The CDR3 coding sequence is TGTGCCAGCAGCTTAGCCCCAACAGGGAGCTCCTACAATGAGCAGTTCTTC. Its protein is CASSLAPTGSSYNEQFF.

This clonotype was found a few times. The rearrangement links TRBV5-1 to TRBJ2-1, with D tentatively TRBD1 (7 bases). The V gene's germline CDR1 is SGHRS and CDR2 YFSETQ. Trimming stripped 1 base from V and 0 bases from J, with 17 bases between. There are 18 residues in the CDR3. The CDR3 region is CASSLPSSQGGSYNEQFF. CDR3 nucleotides: TGCGCCAGCAGCTTGCCTAGCTCCCAGGGGGGCTCCTACAATGAGCAGTTCTTC.

A remark on this clonotype: The junction and the germline gene differ at one end; a read error may be behind it. This chain joins TRBV7-7 and TRBJ2-5, with D hard to call. CDR1 is SSHAT, CDR2 FNYEAQ, per germline (reference sequence). The CDR3 contains 14 residues. CDR3 protein: CASSPRGPPQAQYF. The CDR3 DNA is TGTGCTAGCAGCCCCCGTGGGCCCCCCCAGGCCCAGTACTTC.

This clonotype has more than one count but fewer than ten. This rearrangement joins TRBV12-3 or TRBV12-4 to TRBJ2-4; weak D call: TRBD1 (6 bases). This CDR3 has 13 amino acids. Trimming shortened V by 7 bases and J by 9 bases, and 16 bases separated the two germline ends. CDR3 loop: CASTQGRKAIQYF. The CDR3 nucleotides read TGTGCCAGCACCCAGGGGCGGAAGGCCATTCAGTACTTC.